This T cell receptor (beta chain) is from a study of cytomegalovirus exposure and HLA in healthy donors. Study results and limitations: Subsequent analysis of the approximately 130 validation repertoires found a tendency for first-cohort TCR clusters to co-occur. Among TCR beta chains, those listed as cytomegalovirus-associated numbered roughly 150.

The method was immunoSEQ multiplex PCR; TCRdb's version includes in-frame clones alone and lacks a portion of them. The table has roughly 150,000 clones, about 87% seen once. Of note for this clone: Its specificity is unknown.

It was the approximately 120-subject validation cohort, separate from the roughly 700-subject first cohort, to which the donors belonged. The CDR3 is made up of 15 amino acids. V was trimmed by 1 base and J by 4 bases, leaving 13 bases between them. In germline, CDR1 is SGHTA, CDR2 FQGNSA. The rearrangement uses TRBV7-2 and TRBJ1-2; D is ambiguous. The sequencing sample was made of PBMCs. The source of this sequence is a man aged 18 to 29 in good health and CMV-seropositive. The CDR3: CASSLVPPGGYGYTF. The DNA for the CDR3 is TGTGCCAGCAGCTTAGTTCCTCCCGGAGGCTATGGCTACACCTTC. Full variable domain (missing parts from reference TRBV7-2 and TRBJ1-2): GAGVSQSPSNKVTEKGKDVELRCDPISGHTALYWYRQSLGQGLEFLIYFQGNSAPDKSGLPSDRFSAERTGGSVSTLTIQRTQQEDSAVYLCASSLVPPGGYGYTFGSGTRLTVV.